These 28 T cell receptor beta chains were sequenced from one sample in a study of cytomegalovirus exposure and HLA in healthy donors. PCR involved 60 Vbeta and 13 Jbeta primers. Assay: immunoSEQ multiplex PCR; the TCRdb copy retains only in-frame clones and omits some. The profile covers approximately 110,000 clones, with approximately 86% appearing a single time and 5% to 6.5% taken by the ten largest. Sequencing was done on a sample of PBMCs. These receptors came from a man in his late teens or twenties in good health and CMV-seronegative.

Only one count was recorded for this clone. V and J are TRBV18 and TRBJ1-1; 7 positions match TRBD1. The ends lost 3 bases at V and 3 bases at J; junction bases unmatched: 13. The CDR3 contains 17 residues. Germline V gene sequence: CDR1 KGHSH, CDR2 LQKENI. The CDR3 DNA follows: TGTGCCAGCTCACCCGCGACAGGGACCTTCGACTACACTGAAGCTTTCTTT. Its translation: CASSPATGTFDYTEAFF.

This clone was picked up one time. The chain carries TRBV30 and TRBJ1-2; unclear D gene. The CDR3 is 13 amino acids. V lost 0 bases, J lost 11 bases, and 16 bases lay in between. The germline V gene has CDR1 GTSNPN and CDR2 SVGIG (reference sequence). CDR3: CAWSVGEGLLYTF. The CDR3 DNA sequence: TGTGCCTGGAGTGTCGGGGAAGGTTTGTTGTACACCTTC. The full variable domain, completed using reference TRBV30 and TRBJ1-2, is SQTIHQWPATLVQPVGSPLSLECTVEGTSNPNLYWYRQAAGRGLQLLFYSVGIGQISSEVPQNLSASRPQDRQFILSSKKLLLSDSGFYLCAWSVGEGLLYTFGSGTRLTVV.

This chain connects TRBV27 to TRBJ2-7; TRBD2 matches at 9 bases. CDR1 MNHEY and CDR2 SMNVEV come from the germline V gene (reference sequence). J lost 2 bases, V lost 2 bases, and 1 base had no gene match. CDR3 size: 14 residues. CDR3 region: CASSLGGRAYEQYF. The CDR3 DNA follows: TGTGCCAGCAGTTTAGGCGGGAGGGCCTACGAGCAGTACTTC.

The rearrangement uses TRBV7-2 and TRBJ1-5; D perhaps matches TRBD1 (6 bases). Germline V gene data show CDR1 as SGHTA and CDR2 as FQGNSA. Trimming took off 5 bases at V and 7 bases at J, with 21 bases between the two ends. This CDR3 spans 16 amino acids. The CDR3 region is CASSQNARSGEQPQHF. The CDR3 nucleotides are TGTGCCAGCAGCCAAAACGCGAGGTCAGGGGAACAGCCCCAGCATTTT.

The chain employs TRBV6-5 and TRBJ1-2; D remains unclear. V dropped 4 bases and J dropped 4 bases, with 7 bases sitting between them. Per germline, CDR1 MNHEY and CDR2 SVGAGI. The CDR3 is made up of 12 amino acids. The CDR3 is CASSLGTYGYTF. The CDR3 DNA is TGTGCCAGCAGTTTGGGCACCTATGGCTACACCTTC.

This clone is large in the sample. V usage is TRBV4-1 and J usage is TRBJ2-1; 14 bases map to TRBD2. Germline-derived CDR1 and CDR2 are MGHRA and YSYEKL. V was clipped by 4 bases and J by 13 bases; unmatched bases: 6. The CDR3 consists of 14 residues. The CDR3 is CASSLGTSGSSQFF. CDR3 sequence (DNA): TGCGCCAGCAGCCTTGGGACTAGCGGGAGTAGTCAGTTCTTC.

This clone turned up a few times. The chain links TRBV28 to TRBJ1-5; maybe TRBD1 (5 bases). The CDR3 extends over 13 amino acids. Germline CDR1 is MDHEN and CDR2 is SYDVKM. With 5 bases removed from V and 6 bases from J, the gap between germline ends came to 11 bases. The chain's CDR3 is CASSPGFVQPQHF. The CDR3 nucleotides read TGTGCCAGCAGTCCAGGGTTTGTTCAGCCCCAGCATTTT.

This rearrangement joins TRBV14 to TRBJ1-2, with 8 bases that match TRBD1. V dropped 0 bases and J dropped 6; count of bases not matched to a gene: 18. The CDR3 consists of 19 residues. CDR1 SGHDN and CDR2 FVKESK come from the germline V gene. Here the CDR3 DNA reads TGTGCCAGCAGCCAAGATCCCACCGGGACAGGTGGGATAATCGATGGCTACACCTTC. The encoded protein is CASSQDPTGTGGIIDGYTF.

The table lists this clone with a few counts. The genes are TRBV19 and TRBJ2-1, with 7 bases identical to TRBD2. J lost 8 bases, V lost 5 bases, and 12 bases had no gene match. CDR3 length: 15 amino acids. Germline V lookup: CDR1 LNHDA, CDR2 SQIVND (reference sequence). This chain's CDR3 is CASSWTTRGGDEQFF. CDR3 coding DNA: TGTGCCAGTAGTTGGACGACAAGGGGAGGGGATGAGCAGTTCTTC.

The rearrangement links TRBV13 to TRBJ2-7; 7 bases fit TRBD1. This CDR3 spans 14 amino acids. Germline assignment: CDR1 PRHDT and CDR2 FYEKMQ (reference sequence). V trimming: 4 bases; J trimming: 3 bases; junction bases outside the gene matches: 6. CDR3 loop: CASSSGDSLYEQYF. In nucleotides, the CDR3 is TGTGCCAGCAGCTCCGGGGACAGCCTCTACGAGCAGTACTTC.

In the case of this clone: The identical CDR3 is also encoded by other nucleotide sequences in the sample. The CDR3 coding sequence is TGTGCCAGCTCACCCAGGGACGAGCAGTACTTC. Its translation is CASSPRDEQYF. The J gene is TRBJ2-7, the V gene TRBV18; D is possibly TRBD1 (5 bases). The germline V gene encodes CDR1 KGHSH and CDR2 LQKENI. The CDR3 runs to 11 residues. Trimming took 3 bases from V and 5 from J, leaving 5 bases between them.

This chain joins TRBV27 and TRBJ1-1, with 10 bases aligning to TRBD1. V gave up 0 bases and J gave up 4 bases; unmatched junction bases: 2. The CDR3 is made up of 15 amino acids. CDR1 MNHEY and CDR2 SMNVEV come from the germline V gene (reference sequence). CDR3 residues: CASSLSDRGSTEAFF. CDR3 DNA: TGTGCCAGCAGTTTATCGGACAGGGGGAGCACTGAAGCTTTCTTT.

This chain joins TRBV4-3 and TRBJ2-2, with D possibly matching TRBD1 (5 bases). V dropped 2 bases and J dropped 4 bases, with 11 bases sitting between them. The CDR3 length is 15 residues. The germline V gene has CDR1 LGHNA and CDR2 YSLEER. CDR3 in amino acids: CASSQMMGPTGELFF. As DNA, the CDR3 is TGCGCCAGCAGCCAAATGATGGGGCCCACCGGGGAGCTGTTTTTT.

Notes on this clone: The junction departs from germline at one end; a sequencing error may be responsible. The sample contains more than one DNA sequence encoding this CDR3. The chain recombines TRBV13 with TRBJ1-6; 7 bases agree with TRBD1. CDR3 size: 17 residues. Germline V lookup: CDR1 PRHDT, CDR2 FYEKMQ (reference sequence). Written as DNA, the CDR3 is TGTGCCAGCAGACAGGGGCACCCAAGCTCCTATAATTCCCCCCTCCACTTT. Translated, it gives CASRQGHPSSYNSPLHF.

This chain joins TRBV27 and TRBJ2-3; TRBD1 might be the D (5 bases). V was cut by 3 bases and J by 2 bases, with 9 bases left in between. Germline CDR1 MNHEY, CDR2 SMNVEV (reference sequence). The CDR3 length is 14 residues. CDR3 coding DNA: TGTGCCAGCAGTTTGGAACAGGCCACAGATACGCAGTATTTT. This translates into CASSLEQATDTQYF.

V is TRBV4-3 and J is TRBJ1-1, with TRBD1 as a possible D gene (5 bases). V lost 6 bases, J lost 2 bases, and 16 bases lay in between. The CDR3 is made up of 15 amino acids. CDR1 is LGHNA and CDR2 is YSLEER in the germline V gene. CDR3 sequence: CASRSTAGHNTEAFF. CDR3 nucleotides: TGCGCCAGCAGGTCCACGGCCGGACATAACACTGAAGCTTTCTTT.

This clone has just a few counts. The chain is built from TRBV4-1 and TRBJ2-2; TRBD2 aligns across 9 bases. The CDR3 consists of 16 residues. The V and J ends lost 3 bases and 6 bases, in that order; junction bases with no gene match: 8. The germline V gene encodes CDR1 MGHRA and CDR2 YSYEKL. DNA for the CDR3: TGCGCCAGCAGCCATTTAGGAGCGGGAGGTCCCGGGGAGCTGTTTTTT. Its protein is CASSHLGAGGPGELFF.

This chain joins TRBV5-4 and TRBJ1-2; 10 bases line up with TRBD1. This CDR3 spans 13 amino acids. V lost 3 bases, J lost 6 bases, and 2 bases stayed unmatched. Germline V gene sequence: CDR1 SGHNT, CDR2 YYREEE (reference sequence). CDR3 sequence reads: CASSWDRGHGYTF. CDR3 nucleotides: TGTGCCAGCAGCTGGGACAGGGGCCATGGCTACACCTTC. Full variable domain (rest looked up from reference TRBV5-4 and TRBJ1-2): ETGVTQSPTHLIKTRGQQVTLRCSSQSGHNTVSWYQQALGQGPQFIFQYYREEENGRGNFPPRFSGLQFPNYSSELNVNALELDDSALYLCASSWDRGHGYTFGSGTRLTVV.

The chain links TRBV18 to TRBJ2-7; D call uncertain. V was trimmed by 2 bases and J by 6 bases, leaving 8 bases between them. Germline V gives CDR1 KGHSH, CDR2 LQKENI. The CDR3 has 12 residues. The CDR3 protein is CASSPSSTEQYF. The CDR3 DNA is TGTGCCAGCTCACCAAGCTCTACCGAGCAGTACTTC.

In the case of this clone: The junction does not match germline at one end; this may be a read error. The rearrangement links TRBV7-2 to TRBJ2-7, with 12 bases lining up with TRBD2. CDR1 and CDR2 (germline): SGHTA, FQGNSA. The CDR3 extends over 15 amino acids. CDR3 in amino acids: CASSLAGGRFYEQYF. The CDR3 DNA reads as TGTGCCAGCAGCCTAGCGGGAGGGCGTTTCTACGAGCAGTACTTC.

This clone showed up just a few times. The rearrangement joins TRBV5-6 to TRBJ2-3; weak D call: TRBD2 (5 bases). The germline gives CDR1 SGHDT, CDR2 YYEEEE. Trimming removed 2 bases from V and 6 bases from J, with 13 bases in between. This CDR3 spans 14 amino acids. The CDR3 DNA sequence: TGTGCCAGCAGCTTAGGCCCGAGGGATGATACGCAGTATTTT. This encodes CASSLGPRDDTQYF.

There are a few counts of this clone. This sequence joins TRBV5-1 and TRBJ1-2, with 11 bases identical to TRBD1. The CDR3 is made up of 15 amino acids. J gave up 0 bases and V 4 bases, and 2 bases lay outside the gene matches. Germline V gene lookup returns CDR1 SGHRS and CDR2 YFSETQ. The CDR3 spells CASSGGQGANYGYTF. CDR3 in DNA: TGCGCCAGCAGCGGGGGACAGGGGGCTAACTATGGCTACACCTTC.

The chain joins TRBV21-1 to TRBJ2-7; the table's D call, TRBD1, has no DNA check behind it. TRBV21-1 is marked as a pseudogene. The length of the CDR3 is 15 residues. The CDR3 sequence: CAIRHTGQGIYEQYF. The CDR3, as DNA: TGTGCCATTAGGCACACGGGACAGGGGATTTACGAGCAGTACTTC.

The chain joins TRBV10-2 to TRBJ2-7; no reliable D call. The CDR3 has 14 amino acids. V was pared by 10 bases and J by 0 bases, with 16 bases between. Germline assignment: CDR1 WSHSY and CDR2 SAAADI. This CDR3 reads CATSSPPSSYEQYF. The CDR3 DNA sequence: TGCGCCACGTCCTCCCCACCTAGCTCCTACGAGCAGTACTTC.

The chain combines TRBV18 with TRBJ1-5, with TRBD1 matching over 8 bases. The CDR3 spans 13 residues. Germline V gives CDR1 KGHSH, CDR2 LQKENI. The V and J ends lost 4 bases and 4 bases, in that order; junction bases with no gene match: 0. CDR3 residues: CASSRTGNQPQHF. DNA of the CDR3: TGTGCCAGCTCACGGACAGGGAATCAGCCCCAGCATTTT.

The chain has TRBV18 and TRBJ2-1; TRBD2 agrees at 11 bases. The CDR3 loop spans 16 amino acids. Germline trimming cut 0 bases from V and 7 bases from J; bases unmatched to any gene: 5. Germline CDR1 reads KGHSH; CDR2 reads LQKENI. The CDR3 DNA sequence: TGTGCCAGCTCACCACCGGGACTAGCGGATCGAAATGAGCAGTTCTTC. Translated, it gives CASSPPGLADRNEQFF.

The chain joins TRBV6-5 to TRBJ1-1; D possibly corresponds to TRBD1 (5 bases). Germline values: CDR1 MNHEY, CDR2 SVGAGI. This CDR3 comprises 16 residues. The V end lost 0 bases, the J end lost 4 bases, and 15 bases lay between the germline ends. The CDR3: CASSYSPGPGGTEAFF. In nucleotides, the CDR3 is TGTGCCAGCAGTTACTCTCCCGGGCCGGGGGGCACTGAAGCTTTCTTT.

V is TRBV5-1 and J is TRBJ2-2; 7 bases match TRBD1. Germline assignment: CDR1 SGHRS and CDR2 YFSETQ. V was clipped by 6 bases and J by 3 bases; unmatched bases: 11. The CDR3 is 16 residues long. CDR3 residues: CASNPKSTGYTGELFF. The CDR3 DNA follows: TGCGCCAGCAATCCTAAATCGACAGGGTACACCGGGGAGCTGTTTTTT.